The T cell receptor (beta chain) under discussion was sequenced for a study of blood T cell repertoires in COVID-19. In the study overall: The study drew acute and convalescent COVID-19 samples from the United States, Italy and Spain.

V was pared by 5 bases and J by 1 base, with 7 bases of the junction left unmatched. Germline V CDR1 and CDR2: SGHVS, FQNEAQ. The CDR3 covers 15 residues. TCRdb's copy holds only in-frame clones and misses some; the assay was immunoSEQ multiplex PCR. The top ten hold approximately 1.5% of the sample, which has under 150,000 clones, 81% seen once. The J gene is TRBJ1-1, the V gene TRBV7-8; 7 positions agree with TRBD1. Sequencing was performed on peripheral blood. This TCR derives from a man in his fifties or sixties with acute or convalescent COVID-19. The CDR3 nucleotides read TGTGCCAGCAGCCGAGGGGGCAGGGGGAACACTGAAGCTTTCTTT. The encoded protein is CASSRGGRGNTEAFF. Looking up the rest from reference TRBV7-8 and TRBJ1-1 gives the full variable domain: GAGVSQSPRYKVAKRGQDVALRCDPISGHVSLFWYQQALGQGPEFLTYFQNEAQLDKSGLPSDRFFAERPEGSVSTLKIQRTQQEDSAVYLCASSRGGRGNTEAFFGQGTRLTVV.